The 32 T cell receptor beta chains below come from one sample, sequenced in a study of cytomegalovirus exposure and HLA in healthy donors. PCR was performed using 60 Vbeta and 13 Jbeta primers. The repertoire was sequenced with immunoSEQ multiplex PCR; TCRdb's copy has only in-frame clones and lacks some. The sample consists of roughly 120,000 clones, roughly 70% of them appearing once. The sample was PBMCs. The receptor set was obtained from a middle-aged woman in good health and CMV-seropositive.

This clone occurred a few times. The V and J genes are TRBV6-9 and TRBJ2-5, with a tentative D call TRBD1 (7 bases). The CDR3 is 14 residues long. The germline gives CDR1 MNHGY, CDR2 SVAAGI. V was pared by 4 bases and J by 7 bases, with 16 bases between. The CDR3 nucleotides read TGTGCCAGCAGTTTAGACAGGGACGGGGGGACCCAGTACTTC. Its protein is CASSLDRDGGTQYF.

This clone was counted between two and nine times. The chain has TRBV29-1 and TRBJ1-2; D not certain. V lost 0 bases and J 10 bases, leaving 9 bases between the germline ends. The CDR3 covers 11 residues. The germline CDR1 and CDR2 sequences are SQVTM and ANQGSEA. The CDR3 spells CSVEDRGPYTF. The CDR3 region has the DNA TGCAGCGTTGAAGATCGGGGTCCCTACACCTTC. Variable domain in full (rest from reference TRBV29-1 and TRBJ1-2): SAVISQKPSRDICQRGTSLTIQCQVDSQVTMMFWYRQQPGQSLTLIATANQGSEATYESGFVIDKFPISRPNLTFSTLTVSNMSPEDSSIYLCSVEDRGPYTFGSGTRLTVV.

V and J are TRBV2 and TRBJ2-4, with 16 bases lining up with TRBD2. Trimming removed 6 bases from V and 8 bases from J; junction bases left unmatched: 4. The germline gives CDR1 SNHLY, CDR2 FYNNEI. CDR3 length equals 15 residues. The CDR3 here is CASRGTSGGADIQYF. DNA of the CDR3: TGTGCCAGCAGAGGGACTAGCGGGGGGGCCGACATTCAGTACTTC.

The CDR3 loop is CASSRDRGNEQYF. CDR3 sequence (DNA): TGCGCCAGCAGCCGAGACAGGGGCAACGAGCAGTACTTC. V and J are TRBV5-1 and TRBJ2-7, with 8 bases lining up with TRBD1. CDR3 length equals 13 residues. CDR1 SGHRS and CDR2 YFSETQ come from the germline V gene. V trimming: 4 bases; J trimming: 5 bases; junction bases outside the gene matches: 5.

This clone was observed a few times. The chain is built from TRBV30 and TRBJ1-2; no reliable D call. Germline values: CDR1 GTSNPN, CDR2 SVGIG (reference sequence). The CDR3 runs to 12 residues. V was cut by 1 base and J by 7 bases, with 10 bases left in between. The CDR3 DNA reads TGTGCCTGGAGTGGAGGGTTGAGTGGCTACACCTTC. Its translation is CAWSGGLSGYTF.

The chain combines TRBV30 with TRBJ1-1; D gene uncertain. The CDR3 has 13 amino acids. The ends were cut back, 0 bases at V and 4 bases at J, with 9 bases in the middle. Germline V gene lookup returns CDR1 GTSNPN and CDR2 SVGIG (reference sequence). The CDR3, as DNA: TGTGCCTGGAGTGTATTAGATCCCACTGAAGCTTTCTTT. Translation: CAWSVLDPTEAFF.

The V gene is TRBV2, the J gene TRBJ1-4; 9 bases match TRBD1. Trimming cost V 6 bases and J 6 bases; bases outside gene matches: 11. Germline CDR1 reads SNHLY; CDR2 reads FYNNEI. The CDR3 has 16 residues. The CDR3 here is CASSPGTGKGDEKLFF. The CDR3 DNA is TGTGCCAGCAGCCCCGGGACAGGGAAGGGCGATGAAAAACTGTTTTTT. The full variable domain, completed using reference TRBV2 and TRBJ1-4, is EPEVTQTPSHQVTQMGQEVILRCVPISNHLYFYWYRQILGQKVEFLVSFYNNEISEKSEIFDDQFSVERPDGSNFTLKIRSTKLEDSAMYFCASSPGTGKGDEKLFFGSGTQLSVL.

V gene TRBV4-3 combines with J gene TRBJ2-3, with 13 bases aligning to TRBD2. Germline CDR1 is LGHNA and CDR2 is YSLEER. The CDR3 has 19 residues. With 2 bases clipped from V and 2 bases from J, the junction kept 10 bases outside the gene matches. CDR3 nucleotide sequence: TGCGCCAGCAGCCAACGGACTAGCGGGAGTATCCGTTTCACAGATACGCAGTATTTT. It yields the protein CASSQRTSGSIRFTDTQYF.

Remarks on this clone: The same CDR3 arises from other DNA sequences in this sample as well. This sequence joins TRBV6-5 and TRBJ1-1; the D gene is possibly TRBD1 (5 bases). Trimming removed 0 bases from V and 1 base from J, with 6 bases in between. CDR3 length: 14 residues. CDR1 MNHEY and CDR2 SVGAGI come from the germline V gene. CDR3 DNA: TGTGCCAGCAGTTACTCTACAGGGAACACTGAAGCTTTCTTT. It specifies CASSYSTGNTEAFF.

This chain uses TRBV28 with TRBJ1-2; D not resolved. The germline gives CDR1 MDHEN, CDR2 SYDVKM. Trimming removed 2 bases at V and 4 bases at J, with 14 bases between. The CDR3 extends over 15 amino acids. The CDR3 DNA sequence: TGTGCCAGCAGTTTACTGGCAGTACAAGTCTATGGCTACACCTTC. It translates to CASSLLAVQVYGYTF.

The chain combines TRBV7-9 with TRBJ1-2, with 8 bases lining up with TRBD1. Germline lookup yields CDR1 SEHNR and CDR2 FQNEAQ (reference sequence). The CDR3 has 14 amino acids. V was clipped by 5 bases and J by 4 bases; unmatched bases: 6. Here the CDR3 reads CASSPTGVSYGYTF. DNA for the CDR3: TGTGCCAGCAGCCCGACAGGGGTGAGCTATGGCTACACCTTC.

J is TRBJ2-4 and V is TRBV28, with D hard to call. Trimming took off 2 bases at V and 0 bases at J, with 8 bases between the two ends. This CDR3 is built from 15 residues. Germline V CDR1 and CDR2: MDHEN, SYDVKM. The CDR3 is CASSLNGLAKNIQYF. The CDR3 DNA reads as TGTGCCAGCAGTTTAAATGGCCTAGCCAAAAACATTCAGTACTTC.

CDR3 coding DNA: TGTGCCAGCAGCTTAAATATGGCTAGCGGAACCGGCACAGATACGCAGTATTTT. Its translation: CASSLNMASGTGTDTQYF. The chain is built from TRBV7-8 and TRBJ2-3; 7 positions match TRBD2. With V trimmed by 2 bases and J by 1 base, 12 bases remained unmatched. The CDR3 has 18 amino acids. Germline values: CDR1 SGHVS, CDR2 FQNEAQ.

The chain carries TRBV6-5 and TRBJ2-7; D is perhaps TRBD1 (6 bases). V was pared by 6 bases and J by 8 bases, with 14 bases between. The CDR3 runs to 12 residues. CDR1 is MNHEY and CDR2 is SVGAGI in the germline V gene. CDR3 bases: TGTGCCAGCAGCTCGAACAGGGCCCAGCAGTACTTC. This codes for CASSSNRAQQYF.

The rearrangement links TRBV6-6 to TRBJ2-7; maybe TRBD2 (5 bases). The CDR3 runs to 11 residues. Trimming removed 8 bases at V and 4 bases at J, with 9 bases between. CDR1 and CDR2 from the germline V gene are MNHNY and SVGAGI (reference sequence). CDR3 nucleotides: TGTGCCAGCCCCACGGGGTACGAGCAGTACTTC. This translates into CASPTGYEQYF.

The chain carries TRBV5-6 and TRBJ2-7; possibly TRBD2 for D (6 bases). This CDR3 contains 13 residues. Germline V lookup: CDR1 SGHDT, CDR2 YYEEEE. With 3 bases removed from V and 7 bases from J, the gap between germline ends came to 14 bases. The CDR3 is CASSYWGVQEQYF. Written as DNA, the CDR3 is TGTGCCAGCAGCTATTGGGGGGTTCAGGAGCAGTACTTC.

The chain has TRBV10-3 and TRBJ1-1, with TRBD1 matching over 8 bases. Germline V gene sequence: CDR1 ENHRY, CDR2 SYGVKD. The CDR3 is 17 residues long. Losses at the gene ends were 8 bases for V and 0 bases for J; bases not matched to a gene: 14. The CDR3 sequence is CAIASPEQGVMNTEAFF. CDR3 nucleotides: TGTGCCATCGCTAGCCCTGAACAGGGGGTCATGAACACTGAAGCTTTCTTT.

This CDR3 is CASSPAGQKNTEAFF. The DNA of the CDR3 is TGTGCCAGCAGCCCGGCGGGACAGAAGAACACTGAAGCTTTCTTT. The V and J genes are TRBV13 and TRBJ1-1; 7 positions agree with TRBD1. Trimming cost V 5 bases and J 1 base; bases outside gene matches: 7. The CDR3 is made up of 15 amino acids. CDR1 is PRHDT and CDR2 is FYEKMQ in the germline V gene (reference sequence).

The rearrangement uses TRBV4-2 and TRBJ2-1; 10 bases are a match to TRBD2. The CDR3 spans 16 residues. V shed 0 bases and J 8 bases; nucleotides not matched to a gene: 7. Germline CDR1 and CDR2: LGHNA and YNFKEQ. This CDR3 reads CASSQEGVAGGYEQFF. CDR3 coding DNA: TGTGCCAGCAGCCAAGAGGGGGTAGCGGGAGGATATGAGCAGTTCTTC.

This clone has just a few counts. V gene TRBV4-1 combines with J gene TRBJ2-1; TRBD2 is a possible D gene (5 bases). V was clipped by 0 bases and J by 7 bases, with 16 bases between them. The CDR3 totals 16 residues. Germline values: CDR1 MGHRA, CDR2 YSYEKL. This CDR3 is CASSQERRTYQNEQFF. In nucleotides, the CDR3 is TGCGCCAGCAGCCAAGAAAGGAGGACTTATCAAAATGAGCAGTTCTTC.

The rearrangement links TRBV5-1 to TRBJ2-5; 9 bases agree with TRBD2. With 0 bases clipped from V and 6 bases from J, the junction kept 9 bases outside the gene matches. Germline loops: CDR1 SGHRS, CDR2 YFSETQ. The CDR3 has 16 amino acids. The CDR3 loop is CASSLDTSGSIKTQYF. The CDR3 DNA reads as TGCGCCAGCAGCTTGGATACTAGCGGGTCTATCAAGACCCAGTACTTC.

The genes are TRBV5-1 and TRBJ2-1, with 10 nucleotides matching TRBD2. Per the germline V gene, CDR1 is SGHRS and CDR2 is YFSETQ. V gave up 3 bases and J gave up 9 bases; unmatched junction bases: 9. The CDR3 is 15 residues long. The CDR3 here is CASSSRLAGAREQFF. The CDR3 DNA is TGCGCCAGCAGCTCCAGGCTAGCGGGAGCTCGTGAGCAGTTCTTC.

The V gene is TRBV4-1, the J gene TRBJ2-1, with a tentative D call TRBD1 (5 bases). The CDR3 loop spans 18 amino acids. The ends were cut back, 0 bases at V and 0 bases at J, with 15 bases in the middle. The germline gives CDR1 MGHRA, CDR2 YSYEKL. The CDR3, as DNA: TGCGCCAGCAGCCAAGATCATGGGTTACAGGCCTCCTACAATGAGCAGTTCTTC. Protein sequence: CASSQDHGLQASYNEQFF.

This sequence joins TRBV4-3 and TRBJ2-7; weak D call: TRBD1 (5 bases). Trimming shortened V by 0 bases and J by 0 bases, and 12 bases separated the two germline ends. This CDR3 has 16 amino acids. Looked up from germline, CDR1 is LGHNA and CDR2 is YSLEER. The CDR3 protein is CASSQDLLQDSYEQYF. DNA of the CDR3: TGCGCCAGCAGCCAAGATCTGTTACAGGACTCCTACGAGCAGTACTTC.

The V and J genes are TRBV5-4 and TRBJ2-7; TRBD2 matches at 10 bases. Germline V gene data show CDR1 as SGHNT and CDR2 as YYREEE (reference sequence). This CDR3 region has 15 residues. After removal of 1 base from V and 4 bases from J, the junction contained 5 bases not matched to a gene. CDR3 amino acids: CASSLPAGGQYEQYF. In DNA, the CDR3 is TGTGCCAGCAGCTTGCCAGCGGGAGGGCAGTACGAGCAGTACTTC.

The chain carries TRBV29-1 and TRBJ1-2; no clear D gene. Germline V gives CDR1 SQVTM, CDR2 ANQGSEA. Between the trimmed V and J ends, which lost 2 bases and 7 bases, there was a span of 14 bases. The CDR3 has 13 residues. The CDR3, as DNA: TGCAGCGTTGAAAAATACCGCGAGGTTGGCTACACCTTC. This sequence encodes CSVEKYREVGYTF.

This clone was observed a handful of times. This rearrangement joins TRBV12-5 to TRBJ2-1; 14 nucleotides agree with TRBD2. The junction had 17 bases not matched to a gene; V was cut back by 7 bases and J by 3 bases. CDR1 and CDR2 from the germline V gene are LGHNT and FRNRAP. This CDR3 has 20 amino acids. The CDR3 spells CASALERGLAGVGVYNEQFF. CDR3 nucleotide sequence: TGTGCTAGTGCACTCGAGAGGGGACTAGCGGGAGTGGGGGTCTACAATGAGCAGTTCTTC.

Here the CDR3 DNA reads TGTGCCAGCAGTCCGAGGGCAGGGGCAAACACTGAAGCTTTCTTT. Encoded protein: CASSPRAGANTEAFF. This chain uses TRBV6-5 with TRBJ1-1; possibly TRBD1 for D (6 bases). CDR1 and CDR2 from the germline V gene are MNHEY and SVGAGI. There are 15 residues in the CDR3. V dropped 5 bases and J dropped 2 bases, with 15 bases sitting between them.

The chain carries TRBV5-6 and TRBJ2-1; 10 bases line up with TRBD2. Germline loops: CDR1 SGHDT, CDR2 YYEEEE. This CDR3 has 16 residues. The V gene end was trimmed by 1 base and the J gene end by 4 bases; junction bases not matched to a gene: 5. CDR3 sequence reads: CASSLILAGDYNEQFF. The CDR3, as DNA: TGTGCCAGCAGCTTGATTCTAGCGGGGGATTACAATGAGCAGTTCTTC.

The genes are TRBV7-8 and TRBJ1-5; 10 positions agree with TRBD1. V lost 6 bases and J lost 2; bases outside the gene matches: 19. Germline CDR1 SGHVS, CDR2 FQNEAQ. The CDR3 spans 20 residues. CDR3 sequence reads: CASSSLFRDRGFKGNQPQHF. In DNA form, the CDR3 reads TGTGCCAGCAGTTCACTGTTCCGGGACAGGGGTTTTAAGGGCAATCAGCCCCAGCATTTT.

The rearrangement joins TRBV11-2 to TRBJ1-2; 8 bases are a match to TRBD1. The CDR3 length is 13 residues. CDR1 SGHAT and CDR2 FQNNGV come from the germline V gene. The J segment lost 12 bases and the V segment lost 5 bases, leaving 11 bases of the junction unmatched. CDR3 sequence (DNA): TGTGCCAGCAGCCTGGACAGGGTTGGAGATAACACCTTC. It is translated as CASSLDRVGDNTF. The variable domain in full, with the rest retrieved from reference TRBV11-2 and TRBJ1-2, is EAGVAQSPRYKIIEKRQSVAFWCNPISGHATLYWYQQILGQGPKLLIQFQNNGVVDDSQLPKDRFSAERLKGVDSTLKIQPAKLEDSAVYLCASSLDRVGDNTFGSGTRLTVV.

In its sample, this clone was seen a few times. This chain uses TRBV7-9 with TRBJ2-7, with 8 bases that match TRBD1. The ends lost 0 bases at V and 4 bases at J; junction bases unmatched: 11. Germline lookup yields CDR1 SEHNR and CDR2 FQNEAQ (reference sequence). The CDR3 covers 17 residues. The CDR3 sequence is CASSLARGQGSKYEQYF. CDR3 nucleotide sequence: TGTGCCAGCAGCTTAGCGCGAGGACAGGGCAGCAAGTACGAGCAGTACTTC.